This T cell receptor (beta chain) was documented in a study of vaccination and CD4 T cells after COVID-19. Study-wide context: Convalescents were six males and four females, two of them Hispanic. Post-COVID specimens were obtained a median 101 days after diagnosis (range 35 to 161). The authors exposed cells to overlapping spike peptides derived from SARS-CoV-2, HCoV-NL63, HCoV-OC43 and HCoV-229E.

The CDR3 has 18 amino acids. Looked up from germline, CDR1 is SGHTA and CDR2 is FQGNSA. V gave up 2 bases and J gave up 1 base; unmatched junction bases: 10. Sample treatment: roughly 10-day PBMC culture with coronavirus spike peptide pools or control peptides (ViraFEST assay). Concerning this clonotype: Its antigen is not known.

The Oncomine TCR Beta short-read assay was applied to DNA of cultured CD4+ T cells. From CD4+ T cells that had been cultured, genomic DNA was extracted. TCRdb analysed the PCR reads with MiXCR anew, one entry per CDR3 protein. Here the sample spans about 2,800 distinct CDR3 sequences, approximately 84% being singletons. Sequencing was performed on CD4+ T cells from blood, cultured in vitro. The receptor comes from a human donor who had recovered from COVID-19. The V gene is TRBV7-2, the J gene TRBJ2-3; 9 bases fit TRBD1. CDR3 in DNA: TGTGCCAGCAGCTTACTTATACAGGGGGCCTCTGGCACAGATACGCAGTATTTT. Its translation: CASSLLIQGASGTDTQYF.